This TCR beta chain was profiled in a study of CD8 T cells in ankylosing spondylitis. General observations from the study: Several highly homologous variants made up a TCR beta motif, and this motif appeared characteristic of ankylosing spondylitis blood. Reports of some motif variants in reactive arthritis synovial fluid and blood predate this one. Matched ankylosing spondylitis synovial fluid reportedly showed significant enrichment of disease-linked clones.

TCRdb processed the 5' RACE reads anew with MiXCR; each CDR3 protein has one entry. This table holds 80,000 to 90,000 distinct CDR3 sequences, roughly 30% found once. On this clonotype: Its target is unknown.

Germline CDR1 is SGHRS and CDR2 is YFSETQ. This CDR3 spans 15 amino acids. The V and J ends lost 4 bases and 1 base, in that order; junction bases with no gene match: 5. This clonotype originated in a male donor with ankylosing spondylitis or in good health (not recorded which). The sequencing input was blood, either unsorted or a sorted T cell fraction (not recorded which). The rearrangement uses TRBV5-1 and TRBJ2-1; 7 bases agree with TRBD1. In DNA, the CDR3 is TGCGCCAGCAGCCCAGGGACAGCTTCCTACAATGAGCAGTTCTTC. It translates to CASSPGTASYNEQFF.